The 10 T cell receptor beta chains below come from one sample, sequenced in a study of T cell changes during pregnancy in multiple sclerosis. TCRdb keeps only in-frame clones here, not all; method: immunoSEQ multiplex PCR. The sample lists tens of thousands of clones, roughly 89% seen once, with around 0.9% in the top ten. The source was peripheral blood, collected in the second trimester of pregnancy. These receptors came from a female donor with multiple sclerosis, enrolled in a pregnancy study.

The V and J genes are TRBV19 and TRBJ2-3; TRBD2 is a possible D gene (5 bases). This CDR3 is 14 amino acids long. Germline lookup yields CDR1 LNHDA and CDR2 SQIVND (reference sequence). The V end lost 3 bases, the J end lost 6 bases, and 13 bases lay between the germline ends. CDR3 residues: CASSITRGLDTQYF. CDR3 coding DNA: TGTGCCAGTAGTATCACGCGAGGGTTGGATACGCAGTATTTT.

This chain links TRBV2 with TRBJ2-7, with D perhaps TRBD2 (5 bases). CDR1 and CDR2 from the germline V gene are SNHLY and FYNNEI. This CDR3 is 16 amino acids long. V was pared by 6 bases and J by 4 bases, with 22 bases between. CDR3 loop: CASRGGGSPALYEQYF. The CDR3, as DNA: TGTGCCAGCAGGGGCGGAGGTTCACCCGCGTTATACGAGCAGTACTTC.

This chain links TRBV2 with TRBJ2-7; a possible D gene is TRBD1 (5 bases). Germline V gene data show CDR1 as SNHLY and CDR2 as FYNNEI. Trimming pared 4 bases from V and 4 bases from J, leaving 14 bases between. This CDR3 spans 14 amino acids. For the CDR3, the DNA is TGTGCCAGCAGTGTTGGGGCCCCGACGTACGAGCAGTACTTC. Translating gives CASSVGAPTYEQYF.

This clone came up once. V and J are TRBV18 and TRBJ2-7; a possible D gene is TRBD2 (6 bases). This CDR3 is 14 amino acids long. Germline loops: CDR1 KGHSH, CDR2 LQKENI. V was pared by 6 bases and J by 2 bases, with 14 bases between. CDR3 sequence (DNA): TGTGCCAGCTCCCCCTCACGACTAGCCTACGAGCAGTACTTC. Amino acids: CASSPSRLAYEQYF.

In this sample, this clone turned up once. The chain has TRBV4-3 and TRBJ1-6; D is unclear. Germline V gene sequence: CDR1 LGHNA, CDR2 YSLEER. The CDR3 spans 15 residues. The V gene lost 3 bases and the J gene lost 8 bases, with 14 bases spanning the gap. The CDR3 DNA reads TGCGCCAGCAGCCAGGGCCAGACTAAAGATTCACCCCTCCACTTT. As protein: CASSQGQTKDSPLHF.

V usage is TRBV7-2 and J usage is TRBJ2-2, with 8 bases fitting TRBD1. With V trimmed by 3 bases and J by 7 bases, 10 bases remained unmatched. Looked up from germline, CDR1 is SGHTA and CDR2 is FQGNSA. The CDR3 totals 16 residues. The CDR3 sequence: CASSFDRGSSGGELFF. The CDR3 DNA follows: TGTGCCAGCAGCTTCGACAGGGGATCGTCCGGCGGGGAGCTGTTTTTT.

The chain carries TRBV2 and TRBJ2-7, with D hard to call. V shed 7 bases and J shed 7 bases, with 14 bases lying between them. The CDR3 has 12 residues. CDR1 is SNHLY and CDR2 is FYNNEI in the germline V gene. The CDR3 DNA sequence: TGTGCCAGCAATTTAGAGGTTGGAGAGCAGTACTTC. Encoded protein: CASNLEVGEQYF. Based on the CDR3 plus reference TRBV2 and TRBJ2-7, the full variable domain is EPEVTQTPSHQVTQMGQEVILRCVPISNHLYFYWYRQILGQKVEFLVSFYNNEISEKSEIFDDQFSVERPDGSNFTLKIRSTKLEDSAMYFCASNLEVGEQYFGPGTRLTVT.

V and J are TRBV7-2 and TRBJ1-2; D is perhaps TRBD1 (6 bases). Germline loops: CDR1 SGHTA, CDR2 FQGNSA. The CDR3 has 16 residues. Trimming left V 5 bases short and J 0 bases short, with 16 bases between. CDR3 in amino acids: CASSPRQARANYGYTF. As DNA, the CDR3 is TGTGCCAGCAGCCCTAGACAGGCCCGAGCTAACTATGGCTACACCTTC.

Here the CDR3 DNA reads TGTGCCAGTAGTATAGGAGGGGGCGAGGGCACAGATACGCAGTATTTT. It yields the protein CASSIGGGEGTDTQYF. The chain has TRBV19 and TRBJ2-3, with 7 bases aligning to TRBD1. V was clipped by 1 base and J by 1 base; unmatched bases: 5. Germline V CDR1 and CDR2: LNHDA, SQIVND (reference sequence). CDR3 length equals 16 residues.

The rearrangement uses TRBV9 and TRBJ1-5; D gene ambiguous. Germline assignment: CDR1 SGDLS and CDR2 YYNGEE. Trimming stripped 0 bases from V and 5 bases from J, with 12 bases between. This CDR3 region has 15 residues. The CDR3 nucleotides are TGTGCCAGCAGCGTAGACGGTTTTCGGGATCAGCCCCAGCATTTT. Its translation: CASSVDGFRDQPQHF.